The following is a TCR beta chain sequence with its context. The sample is drawn from a study of blood T cell repertoires in COVID-19. Across the whole study: T cells, B-cell-depleted T cells, or PBMCs supplied cDNA or gDNA.

The CDR3 has 13 residues. CDR1 is MDHEN, CDR2 SYDVKM, per germline. V dropped 2 bases and J dropped 4 bases, with 8 bases sitting between them. In the original processing: Nucleated cell number was recorded as an estimate derived from reference gene primer amplification. Profiled with immunoSEQ multiplex PCR; TCRdb holds only in-frame clones, not every one. The V and J calls and clone size come from that table; D and trimming were worked out from the DNA. The data hold about 97,000 clones, with around 87% observed a single time. Material: peripheral blood. The sequence was obtained from a man in his fifties or sixties with active or convalescent COVID-19. The V call is TRBV28, the J call TRBJ2-5, with D possibly being TRBD1 (5 bases). Here the CDR3 reads CASSLQGGETQYF. The CDR3 DNA sequence: TGTGCCAGCAGTTTACAGGGTGGAGAGACCCAGTACTTC.